The clone carrying this T cell receptor (beta chain) has just a few counts. The CDR3 is 15 residues long. In TCRdb, the RT-PCR reads were re-called with MiXCR into one record per CDR3 protein. In the table there are about 680,000 distinct CDR3 sequences, 12% to 15% of which are singletons. Sequenced: memory CD4+ T cells from blood. The receptor comes from a female donor in good health, serving as a healthy control. The rearrangement links TRBV21-1 to TRBJ1-1. TRBV21-1 is a documented pseudogene. The DNA of the CDR3 is TGTGCCAGCAGCAAAAGAGGCCAGATGAACACTGAAGCTTTCTTT. It translates to CASSKRGQMNTEAFF.